The rows below give T cell receptor beta chains drawn from one sample of a study of T cell responses to AZD1222 COVID-19 vaccine. Sequencing used immunoSEQ multiplex PCR; TCRdb keeps in-frame clones, though not all of them. The repertoire holds approximately 75,000 clones, about nine tenths seen once, with around 19% in the top ten. The input for sequencing was peripheral blood, taken 28 days after the second AZD1222 dose. The source is an adult who received the AZD1222 COVID-19 vaccine. Each CDR3 is given with its conserved first and last residue. A D gene is named only where the DNA matches it firmly. The listing skips clone size in some rows; elsewhere it reads once, few, many or a size class.

TRBJ2-5	TRBV30	NA	NA	TGTGCCTGGAGTGTAGTTGGGGGATTGGAGACCCAGTACTTC	CAWSVVGGLETQYF
TRBJ1-6	TRBV28	NA	NA	TGTGCCAGCAGTACCGGGGACACCCTCCACTTT	CASSTGDTLHF
TRBJ1-1	TRBV19	NA	NA	TGTGCCAGTAGGACCCGGGACGGCCCTGAAGCTTTCTTT	CASRTRDGPEAFF
TRBJ1-2	TRBV2	NA	NA	TGTGCCAGCGGGGCAGGGGACTATGGCTACACCTTC	CASGAGDYGYTF
TRBJ2-2	TRBV5-4	NA	NA	TGTGCCAGCAGCTTGAAGGGGCCCGGGGAGCTGTTTTTT	CASSLKGPGELFF
TRBJ2-1	TRBV3-1/TRBV3-2	NA	NA	TGTGCCAGCAGCCACGCAGGAGGTGAGCAGTTCTTC	CASSHAGGEQFF
TRBJ1-4	TRBV3-1/TRBV3-2	NA	TRBD1	TGTGCCAGCAGCCTTAGACTTCGAGGGACAGGGGACGAAAAACTGTTTTTT	CASSLRLRGTGDEKLFF
TRBJ1-5	TRBV27	NA	NA	TGTGCCAGCGCTTTGGGGGCTCGACAGCCCCAGCATTTT	CASALGARQPQHF
TRBJ2-1	TRBV10-3	NA	TRBD1	TGTGCCATCACCAGACAGGGGGCTTTGAATGAGCAGTTCTTC	CAITRQGALNEQFF
TRBJ2-7	TRBV7-2	NA	NA	TGTGCCAGCAGCACCCGGTTCCGGGGTTCCGAGCAGTACTTC	CASSTRFRGSEQYF
TRBJ2-3	TRBV7-2	NA	NA	TGTGCCAGCAGCCCCTCTAGGCCCCGCAACACAGATACGCAGTATTTT	CASSPSRPRNTDTQYF
TRBJ1-1	TRBV6-1	NA	TRBD1	TGTGCCAGCAGTGAAGCCTACTTAAGGGGGCTGGCTGAAGCTTTCTTT	CASSEAYLRGLAEAFF
TRBJ2-2	TRBV21-1	NA	NA	TGTGCCAGCAGCATCGCACTGAACACCGGGGAGCTGTTTTTT	CASSIALNTGELFF
TRBJ2-1	TRBV7-3	NA	TRBD2	TGTGCCAGCAGTCGCACTAGCGGGGGGGCCCAGGAGCAGTTCTTC	CASSRTSGGAQEQFF
TRBJ2-7	TRBV28	NA	NA	TGTGCCAGCTTTCGCTACGGGACTCCTCACGAGCAGTACTTC	CASFRYGTPHEQYF
TRBJ1-2	TRBV6-5	NA	TRBD1	TGTGCCAGCCGGGGGGCAGGGGGCGTCTATGGCTACACCTTC	CASRGAGGVYGYTF
TRBJ2-1	TRBV6-4	NA	TRBD2	TGTGCCAGCAGTGCGGGAGCGGGGGAGTACAATGAGCAGTTCTTC	CASSAGAGEYNEQFF
TRBJ1-5	TRBV5-5	once	NA	TGTGCCAGCAGCCATGGGGTAAGGTTTCAGCCCCAGCATTTT	CASSHGVRFQPQHF
TRBJ1-1	TRBV4-2	NA	NA	TGTGCCAGCAGCCGGAACACTGAAGCTTTCTTT	CASSRNTEAFF
TRBJ2-7	TRBV10-3	NA	NA	TGTGCCATCAGTCTAGGGGGACACGGGGGTGAGCAGTACTTC	CAISLGGHGGEQYF
TRBJ2-2	TRBV10-1	few	TRBD1	TGCGCCAGCAGTGCCCACAGGGGTGCGGCCGGGGAGCTGTTTTTT	CASSAHRGAAGELFF
TRBJ1-5	TRBV6-5	NA	NA	TGTGCCAGCAGTTTGTGGCAGGAGGACAATCAGCCCCAGCATTTT	CASSLWQEDNQPQHF
TRBJ1-3	TRBV19	NA	NA	TGTGCCAGTAGTTTCCGGACAGTCGGAAACACCATATATTTT	CASSFRTVGNTIYF
TRBJ2-5	TRBV7-9	NA	NA	TGTGCCAGCAGTTCTAGGGAGGTCAACCAAGAGACCCAGTACTTC	CASSSREVNQETQYF
TRBJ1-4	TRBV5-1	NA	TRBD1	TGCGCCAGCAGTCGTGACAGGGTAGCTAATGAAAAACTGTTTTTT	CASSRDRVANEKLFF
TRBJ1-1	TRBV27	NA	NA	TGTGCCAGCTCGGGGGGTCGGGGCCGCCCCACCGAAGCTTTCTTT	CASSGGRGRPTEAFF
TRBJ2-7	TRBV10-3	NA	NA	TGTGCCATCAGAATAAGCGACGAGAGCGAGCAGTACTTC	CAIRISDESEQYF